The 23 T cell receptor beta chains below all came from one sample that was sequenced in a study of cytomegalovirus exposure and HLA in healthy donors (TCRdb year 2017). The library was built by means of the immunoSEQ multiplex PCR assay. The multiplex PCR relied on a mix of 60 forward primers for TCR Vbeta segments and 13 reverse primers for TCR Jbeta segments. Held by TCRdb, this immuneACCESS table contains in-frame sequences only and omits some clones. Under half of the omission traces to an unresolved V gene where checked; the cause of the rest is unknown. The sample contains 100,000 to 150,000 clones, around 74% of them found a single time. The ten largest clones add up to 30% of the sample. Input material: PBMCs. The source of these receptors is a man aged 55 to 70 in good health and CMV-seropositive.

In its sample, this clone was seen many times. The V call is TRBV7-2, the J call TRBJ1-4; D remains ambiguous. This CDR3 has 14 amino acids. Germline CDR1 is SGHTA and CDR2 is FQGNSA. V lost 0 bases and J 8 bases, leaving 10 bases between the germline ends. The chain's CDR3 is CASSLAFSGEKLFF. The CDR3 DNA is TGTGCCAGCAGCTTAGCGTTTTCGGGGGAAAAACTGTTTTTT. The full variable domain, rest sourced from reference TRBV7-2 and TRBJ1-4, is GAGVSQSPSNKVTEKGKDVELRCDPISGHTALYWYRQSLGQGLEFLIYFQGNSAPDKSGLPSDRFSAERTGGSVSTLTIQRTQQEDSAVYLCASSLAFSGEKLFFGSGTQLSVL.

The chain has TRBV6-4 and TRBJ2-7; 12 bases map to TRBD1. J lost 6 bases, V lost 3 bases, and 3 bases had no gene match. The germline gives CDR1 MRHNA, CDR2 SNTAGT. This CDR3 has 14 amino acids. Here the CDR3 reads CASSEGTGGAEQYF. CDR3 DNA sequence: TGTGCCAGCAGTGAGGGGACAGGGGGCGCCGAGCAGTACTTC.

The rearrangement joins TRBV2 to TRBJ2-7, with D possibly matching TRBD1 (5 bases). Germline V gene lookup returns CDR1 SNHLY and CDR2 FYNNEI. The germline V and J ends were trimmed by 6 bases and 5 bases, with 14 bases remaining between them. The CDR3 loop spans 13 amino acids. As DNA, the CDR3 is TGTGCCAGCAGCGGCCAGGGAAGAGACGAGCAGTACTTC. Translating gives CASSGQGRDEQYF.

This chain joins TRBV15 and TRBJ2-5; D remains unclear. Germline-derived CDR1 and CDR2 are LNHNV and YYDKDF (reference sequence). Trimming cost V 3 bases and J 0 bases, with 5 bases left between them. The CDR3 spans 13 residues. The CDR3 DNA is TGTGCCACCAGCAGCGTGTACCAAGAGACCCAGTACTTC. Residues: CATSSVYQETQYF.

This clone was seen only a few times. The rearrangement joins TRBV27 to TRBJ2-1; TRBD2 matches at 11 bases. The CDR3 has 15 amino acids. The germline V gene has CDR1 MNHEY and CDR2 SMNVEV (reference sequence). J was trimmed by 7 bases and V by 2 bases; bases with no gene match: 4. This CDR3 reads CASSLIAGGQNEQFF. The CDR3 DNA follows: TGTGCCAGCAGTTTAATAGCGGGGGGGCAAAATGAGCAGTTCTTC.

This chain joins TRBV7-8 and TRBJ1-1, with a possible D match to TRBD1 (6 bases). V lost 9 bases, J lost 2 bases, and 16 bases lay in between. The germline CDR1 and CDR2 sequences are SGHVS and FQNEAQ. This CDR3 spans 14 amino acids. The CDR3 region has the DNA TGTGCCAGTACAGCGGGACACCAAAACACTGAAGCTTTCTTT. Translation: CASTAGHQNTEAFF.

The chain uses TRBV28 and TRBJ1-5; D is perhaps TRBD1 (5 bases). This CDR3 is 16 amino acids long. Germline lookup yields CDR1 MDHEN and CDR2 SYDVKM. Trimming took 5 bases from V and 2 from J, leaving 16 bases between them. CDR3: CASSRTRPGGNQPQHF. The DNA of the CDR3 is TGTGCCAGCAGTCGGACAAGACCTGGGGGCAATCAGCCCCAGCATTTT.

The chain links TRBV6-1 to TRBJ1-2; D remains unclear. Germline V CDR1 and CDR2: MNHNS, SASEGT. The CDR3 spans 14 residues. With 1 base removed from V and 2 bases from J, the gap between germline ends came to 8 bases. CDR3 loop: CASSEVQMNYGYTF. The CDR3 DNA reads as TGTGCCAGCAGTGAAGTGCAGATGAACTATGGCTACACCTTC.

The V call is TRBV10-3, the J call TRBJ2-5, with a tentative D call TRBD1 (7 bases). CDR3 length equals 13 residues. Germline V gene sequence: CDR1 ENHRY, CDR2 SYGVKD. The V gene lost 11 bases and the J gene lost 3 bases, with 16 bases spanning the gap. CDR3 nucleotides: TGTGCCGTCCAGGGGGGAATGGAAGAGACCCAGTACTTC. It is translated as CAVQGGMEETQYF.

V is TRBV27 and J is TRBJ2-7; 9 positions agree with TRBD1. Germline CDR1 MNHEY, CDR2 SMNVEV (reference sequence). After removal of 6 bases from V and 9 bases from J, the junction contained 12 bases not matched to a gene. The CDR3 runs to 14 residues. In nucleotides, the CDR3 is TGTGCCAGCAGAGCGGACAGGGGCACTGGAGGGCAGTACTTC. Translation: CASRADRGTGGQYF.

The V and J genes are TRBV2 and TRBJ1-1, with 10 bases lining up with TRBD1. V lost 4 bases, J lost 10 bases, and 3 bases stayed unmatched. The germline gives CDR1 SNHLY, CDR2 FYNNEI. The CDR3 runs 12 residues. The CDR3 is CASSGDRGGAFF. DNA for the CDR3: TGTGCCAGCAGTGGGGACAGGGGAGGAGCTTTCTTT. The whole variable domain, remainder taken from reference TRBV2 and TRBJ1-1, is EPEVTQTPSHQVTQMGQEVILRCVPISNHLYFYWYRQILGQKVEFLVSFYNNEISEKSEIFDDQFSVERPDGSNFTLKIRSTKLEDSAMYFCASSGDRGGAFFGQGTRLTVV.

The chain uses TRBV28 and TRBJ2-7; D possibly corresponds to TRBD1 (5 bases). Germline-derived CDR1 and CDR2 are MDHEN and SYDVKM. Trimming shortened V by 3 bases and J by 3 bases, and 9 bases separated the two germline ends. The CDR3 spans 13 residues. Here the CDR3 DNA reads TGTGCCAGCAGTTTCGGACAAGGCTACGAGCAGTACTTC. Amino acid sequence: CASSFGQGYEQYF. Drawing the rest from reference TRBV28 and TRBJ2-7, the complete variable domain is DVKVTQSSRYLVKRTGEKVFLECVQDMDHENMFWYRQDPGLGLRLIYFSYDVKMKEKGDIPEGYSVSREKKERFSLILESASTNQTSMYLCASSFGQGYEQYFGPGTRLTVT.

The chain links TRBV15 to TRBJ2-1; 7 bases fit TRBD1. V shed 5 bases and J 9 bases; nucleotides not matched to a gene: 10. The germline V gene has CDR1 LNHNV and CDR2 YYDKDF (reference sequence). The CDR3 contains 14 residues. The CDR3 DNA reads as TGTGCCACCAGCTCGAACAACCCAGGGGGTGAGCAGTTCTTC. Translating gives CATSSNNPGGEQFF.

Turning to this clone: The same CDR3 can be traced to other DNA sequences in this sample. The chain uses TRBV5-6 and TRBJ2-1; tentative D call: TRBD2 (5 bases). V was trimmed by 1 base and J by 5 bases, leaving 13 bases between them. The CDR3 runs to 15 residues. Germline CDR1 SGHDT, CDR2 YYEEEE. In nucleotides, the CDR3 is TGTGCCAGCAGCTTGTTCCTAGCAGACAACAATGAGCAGTTCTTC. Translation gives CASSLFLADNNEQFF. The full variable domain, with the rest looked up from reference TRBV5-6 and TRBJ2-1, is DAGVTQSPTHLIKTRGQQVTLRCSPKSGHDTVSWYQQALGQGPQFIFQYYEEEERQRGNFPDRFSGHQFPNYSSELNVNALLLGDSALYLCASSLFLADNNEQFFGPGTRLTVL.

The V call is TRBV11-2, the J call TRBJ1-2; D might be TRBD1 (6 bases). Germline values: CDR1 SGHAT, CDR2 FQNNGV. The CDR3 totals 15 residues. V was clipped by 4 bases and J by 5 bases, with 17 bases between them. This CDR3 reads CASSSRGGGAYGYTF. CDR3 nucleotides: TGTGCCAGCAGCTCCAGGGGTGGTGGAGCTTATGGCTACACCTTC.

The rearrangement uses TRBV5-1 and TRBJ1-6; D is uncertain. This CDR3 region has 15 residues. The germline gives CDR1 SGHRS, CDR2 YFSETQ. V lost 0 bases and J 5 bases, leaving 9 bases between the germline ends. The CDR3 sequence is CASSLGTGNNSPLHF. Here the CDR3 DNA reads TGCGCCAGCAGCTTGGGGACGGGGAATAATTCACCCCTCCACTTT.

The chain combines TRBV4-1 with TRBJ2-7; 9 nucleotides agree with TRBD1. V lost 3 bases, J lost 5 bases, and 20 bases stayed unmatched. The CDR3 loop spans 19 amino acids. Germline V gene lookup returns CDR1 MGHRA and CDR2 YSYEKL. The chain's CDR3 is CASSQSPGTGTLWAHEQYF. The CDR3 DNA follows: TGCGCCAGCAGCCAGTCCCCCGGGACAGGGACCCTCTGGGCCCACGAGCAGTACTTC.

The V and J genes are TRBV5-1 and TRBJ2-5, with D tentatively TRBD2 (5 bases). The CDR3 length is 13 residues. Germline lookup yields CDR1 SGHRS and CDR2 YFSETQ. Trimming removed 0 bases from V and 6 bases from J, with 9 bases in between. The CDR3: CASSLDSGKTQYF. DNA for the CDR3: TGCGCCAGCAGCTTGGACTCCGGGAAGACCCAGTACTTC.

There are a few counts of this clone. The chain couples TRBV10-1 to TRBJ1-2, with D uncertain. Germline values: CDR1 WNHNN, CDR2 SYGVQD (reference sequence). Trimming shortened V by 3 bases and J by 5 bases, and 10 bases separated the two germline ends. The CDR3 totals 13 residues. The CDR3 is CASSDGGAYGYTF. Written as DNA, the CDR3 is TGCGCCAGCAGTGATGGAGGCGCTTATGGCTACACCTTC.

In nucleotides, the CDR3 is TGTGCCAGCAGCCCCAGGGGGAACAGGGGCACTGAAGCTTTCTTT. Translating it yields CASSPRGNRGTEAFF. This chain connects TRBV7-9 to TRBJ1-1, with 7 positions matching TRBD1. Germline CDR1 SEHNR, CDR2 FQNEAQ (reference sequence). This CDR3 is built from 15 residues. V shed 5 bases and J 4 bases; nucleotides not matched to a gene: 10. The whole variable domain, filled in from reference TRBV7-9 and TRBJ1-1, reads DTGVSQNPRHKITKRGQNVTFRCDPISEHNRLYWYRQTLGQGPEFLTYFQNEAQLEKSRLLSDRFSAERPKGSFSTLEIQRTEQGDSAMYLCASSPRGNRGTEAFFGQGTRLTVV.

Worth noting for this clone: One end of the junction varies from germline; a read error may be responsible. The chain couples TRBV13 to TRBJ1-2; D gene unclear. Germline CDR1 reads PRHDT; CDR2 reads FYEKMQ (reference sequence). CDR3 length: 16 residues. The CDR3 here is CASSLSSRAGVYGYTF. The CDR3 nucleotides read TGCGCCAGCAGCCTTTCGTCCCGGGCCGGGGTCTATGGCTACACCTTC.

The genes are TRBV4-1 and TRBJ2-3; TRBD2 matches at 7 bases. CDR3 length: 15 amino acids. Germline values: CDR1 MGHRA, CDR2 YSYEKL. V was clipped by 3 bases and J by 3 bases; unmatched bases: 6. Here the CDR3 DNA reads TGCGCCAGCAGCCACTTCGGGGGGAAAACAGATACGCAGTATTTT. It encodes CASSHFGGKTDTQYF.

The chain links TRBV6-5 to TRBJ2-1; D is possibly TRBD2 (5 bases). Germline CDR1 MNHEY, CDR2 SVGAGI. V was pared by 0 bases and J by 5 bases, with 11 bases between. The CDR3 has 15 amino acids. CDR3 DNA sequence: TGTGCCAGCAGTTACTCCCGGGATGCTCACAATGAGCAGTTCTTC. Translating gives CASSYSRDAHNEQFF.